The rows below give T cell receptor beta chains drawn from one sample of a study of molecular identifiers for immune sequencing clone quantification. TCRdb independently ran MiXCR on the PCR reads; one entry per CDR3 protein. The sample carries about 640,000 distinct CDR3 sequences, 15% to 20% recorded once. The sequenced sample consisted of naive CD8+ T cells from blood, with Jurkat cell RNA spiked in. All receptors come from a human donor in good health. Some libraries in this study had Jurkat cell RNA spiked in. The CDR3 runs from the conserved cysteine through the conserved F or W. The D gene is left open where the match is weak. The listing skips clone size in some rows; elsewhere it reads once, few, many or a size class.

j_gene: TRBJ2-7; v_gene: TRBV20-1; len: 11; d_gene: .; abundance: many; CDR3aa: CSARVSYEQYF; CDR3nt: TGCAGTGCTAGAGTATCCTACGAGCAGTACTTC
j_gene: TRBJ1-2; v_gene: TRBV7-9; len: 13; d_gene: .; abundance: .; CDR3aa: CATKADEFYGYTF; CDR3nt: TGTGCCACCAAGGCGGACGAATTCTATGGCTACACCTTC
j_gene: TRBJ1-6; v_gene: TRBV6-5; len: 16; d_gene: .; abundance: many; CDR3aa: CASRARVSSYNSPLHF; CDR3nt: TGTGCCAGCAGAGCCAGGGTCAGCTCCTATAATTCACCCCTCCACTTT
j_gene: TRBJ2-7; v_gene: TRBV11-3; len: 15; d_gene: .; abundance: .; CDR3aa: CASSLIPGPYYEQYF; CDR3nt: TGTGCCAGCAGCCTTATTCCGGGACCCTACTACGAGCAGTACTTC
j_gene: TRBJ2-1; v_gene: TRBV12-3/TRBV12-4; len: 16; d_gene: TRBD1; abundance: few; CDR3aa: CASSLARTGGKNEQFF; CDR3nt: TGTGCCAGCAGTTTAGCCCGGACAGGGGGTAAAAATGAGCAGTTCTTC
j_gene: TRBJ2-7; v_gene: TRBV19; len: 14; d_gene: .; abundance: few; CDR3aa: CASSSYGGSYEQYF; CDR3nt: TGTGCCAGTAGTTCCTACGGCGGTTCCTACGAGCAGTACTTC
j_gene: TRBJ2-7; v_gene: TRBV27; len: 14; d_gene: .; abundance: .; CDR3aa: CANSLARTSYEQYF; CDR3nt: TGTGCCAACAGTTTGGCCAGGACCTCCTACGAGCAGTACTTC
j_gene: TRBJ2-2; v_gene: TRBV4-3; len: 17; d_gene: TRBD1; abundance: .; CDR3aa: CASSQGGDRGSTGELFF; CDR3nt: TGCGCCAGCAGCCAAGGAGGTGACAGGGGATCCACCGGGGAGCTGTTTTTT
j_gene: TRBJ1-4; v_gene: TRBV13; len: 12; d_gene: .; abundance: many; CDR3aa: CASGDLEEKLFF; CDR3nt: TGTGCCAGCGGGGACTTGGAAGAAAAACTGTTTTTT
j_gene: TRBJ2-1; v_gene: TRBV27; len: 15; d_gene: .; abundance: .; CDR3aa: CASSLGGGPRNEQFF; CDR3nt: TGTGCCAGCAGTTTGGGCGGGGGCCCCCGGAATGAGCAGTTCTTC
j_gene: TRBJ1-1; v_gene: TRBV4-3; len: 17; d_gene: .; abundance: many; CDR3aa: CASSQGHGGWVNTEAFF; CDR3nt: TGCGCCAGCAGCCAAGGGCACGGGGGTTGGGTGAACACTGAAGCTTTCTTT
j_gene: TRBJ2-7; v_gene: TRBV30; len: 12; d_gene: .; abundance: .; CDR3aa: CAWSLSLYEQYF; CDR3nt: TGTGCCTGGAGCCTATCACTGTACGAGCAGTACTTC
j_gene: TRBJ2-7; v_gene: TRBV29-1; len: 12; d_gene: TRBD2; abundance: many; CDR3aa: CSVVGGSYEQYF; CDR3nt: TGCAGCGTTGTGGGGGGGTCCTACGAGCAGTACTTC
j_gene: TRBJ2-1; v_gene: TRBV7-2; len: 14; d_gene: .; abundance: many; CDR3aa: CASSWTTIMDEQFF; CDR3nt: TGTGCCAGCAGCTGGACTACCATCATGGATGAGCAGTTCTTC
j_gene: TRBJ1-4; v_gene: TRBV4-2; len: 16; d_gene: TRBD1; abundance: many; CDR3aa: CASSQDVDRLAEKLFF; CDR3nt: TGTGCCAGCAGCCAAGATGTGGACAGGTTAGCCGAAAAACTGTTTTTT
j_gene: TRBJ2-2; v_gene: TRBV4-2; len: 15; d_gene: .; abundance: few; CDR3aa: CASSQSLGDTGELFF; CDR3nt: TGTGCCAGCAGCCAATCTTTAGGGGATACCGGGGAGCTGTTTTTT
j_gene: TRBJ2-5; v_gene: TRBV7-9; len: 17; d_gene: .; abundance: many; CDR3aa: CASSSDGGDLPQETQYF; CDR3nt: TGTGCCAGCAGCAGCGACGGGGGAGACCTTCCCCAAGAGACCCAGTACTTC
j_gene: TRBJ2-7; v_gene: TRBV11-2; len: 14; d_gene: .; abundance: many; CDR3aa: CASSLYPATYEQYF; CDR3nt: TGTGCCAGCAGCTTATATCCAGCAACCTACGAGCAGTACTTC
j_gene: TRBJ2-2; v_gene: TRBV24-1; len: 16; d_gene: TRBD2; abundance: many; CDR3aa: CATSEPTSGNTGELFF; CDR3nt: TGTGCCACCAGTGAACCAACTAGCGGGAACACCGGGGAGCTGTTTTTT
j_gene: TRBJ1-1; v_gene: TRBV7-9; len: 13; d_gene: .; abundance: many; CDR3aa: CASSGDPRPEAFF; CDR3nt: TGTGCCAGCAGCGGTGACCCTAGACCTGAAGCTTTCTTT
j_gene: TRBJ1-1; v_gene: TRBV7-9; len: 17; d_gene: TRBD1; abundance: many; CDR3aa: CASSTTVDRGLDTEAFF; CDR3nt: TGTGCCAGCAGTACTACGGTCGACAGGGGGTTGGACACTGAAGCTTTCTTT
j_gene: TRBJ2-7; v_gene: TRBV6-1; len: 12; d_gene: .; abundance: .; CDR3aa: CASRGLKGEQYF; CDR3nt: TGTGCCAGCAGGGGACTTAAGGGCGAGCAGTACTTC
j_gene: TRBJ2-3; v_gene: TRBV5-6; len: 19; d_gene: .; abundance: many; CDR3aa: CASSLYFLDPGSLTDTQYF; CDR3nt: TGTGCCAGCAGCTTGTATTTTCTAGATCCGGGGTCCCTCACAGATACGCAGTATTTT
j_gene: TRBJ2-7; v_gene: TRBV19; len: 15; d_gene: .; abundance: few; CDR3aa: CASSTGHETIYEQYF; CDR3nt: TGTGCCAGTAGTACGGGACACGAGACCATTTACGAGCAGTACTTC
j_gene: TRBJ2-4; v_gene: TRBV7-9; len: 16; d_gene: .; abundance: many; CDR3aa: CASSLIPILAKNIQYF; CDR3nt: TGTGCCAGCAGCTTAATACCGATATTAGCCAAAAACATTCAGTACTTC
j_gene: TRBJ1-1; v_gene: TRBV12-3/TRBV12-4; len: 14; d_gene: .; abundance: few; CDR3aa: CASSLVALNTEAFF; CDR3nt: TGTGCCAGCAGTTTAGTCGCCCTGAACACTGAAGCTTTCTTT
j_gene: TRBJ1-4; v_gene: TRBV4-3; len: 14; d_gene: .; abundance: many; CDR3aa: CASSQVEVNEKLFF; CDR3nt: TGCGCCAGCAGCCAAGTAGAAGTGAATGAAAAACTGTTTTTT
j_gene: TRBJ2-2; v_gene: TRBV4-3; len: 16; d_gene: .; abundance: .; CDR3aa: CASSQDYLAYTGELFF; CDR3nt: TGCGCCAGCAGCCAAGATTATCTCGCTTACACCGGGGAGCTGTTTTTT
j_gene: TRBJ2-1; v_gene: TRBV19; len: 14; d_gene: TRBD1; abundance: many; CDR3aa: CASSSMGQYNEQFF; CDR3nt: TGTGCCAGTAGTAGCATGGGACAGTACAATGAGCAGTTCTTC
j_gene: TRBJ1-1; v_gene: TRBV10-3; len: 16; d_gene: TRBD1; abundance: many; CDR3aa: CAISELMTGGATEAFF; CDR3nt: TGTGCCATCAGTGAGCTGATGACAGGGGGCGCGACTGAAGCTTTCTTT
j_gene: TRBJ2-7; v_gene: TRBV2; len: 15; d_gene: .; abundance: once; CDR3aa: CASSERGGMEDEQYF; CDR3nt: TGTGCCAGCAGTGAAAGGGGGGGAATGGAGGACGAGCAGTACTTC
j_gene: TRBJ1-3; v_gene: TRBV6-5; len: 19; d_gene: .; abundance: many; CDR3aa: CASNHCPETTLNSGNTIYF; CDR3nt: TGTGCCAGCAATCATTGCCCCGAGACTACGCTCAACTCTGGAAACACCATATATTTT
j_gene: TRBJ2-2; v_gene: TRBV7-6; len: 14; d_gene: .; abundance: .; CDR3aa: CASSVDLRAGELFF; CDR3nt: TGTGCCAGCAGCGTCGACCTTAGGGCCGGGGAGCTGTTTTTT
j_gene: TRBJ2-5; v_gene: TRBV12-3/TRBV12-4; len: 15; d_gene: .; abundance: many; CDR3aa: CASSLGTSEEETQYF; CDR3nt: TGTGCCAGCAGTTTAGGGACTTCGGAAGAAGAGACCCAGTACTTC
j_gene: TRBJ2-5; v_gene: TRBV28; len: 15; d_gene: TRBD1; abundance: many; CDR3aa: CASSLEGQGAGTQYF; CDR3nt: TGTGCCAGCAGTCTGGAGGGACAGGGGGCTGGGACCCAGTACTTC
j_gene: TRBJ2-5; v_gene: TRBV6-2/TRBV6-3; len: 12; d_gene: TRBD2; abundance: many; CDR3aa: CAIQGLRETQYF; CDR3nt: TGTGCCATCCAGGGACTACGGGAGACCCAGTACTTC
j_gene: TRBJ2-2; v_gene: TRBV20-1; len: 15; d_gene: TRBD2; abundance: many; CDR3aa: CSAWGGGENTGELFF; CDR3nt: TGCAGTGCTTGGGGGGGGGGAGAAAACACCGGGGAGCTGTTTTTT
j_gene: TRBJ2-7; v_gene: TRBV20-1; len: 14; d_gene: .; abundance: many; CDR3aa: CSVRGERQTYEQYF; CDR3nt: TGCAGTGTTCGAGGGGAACGACAGACTTACGAGCAGTACTTC
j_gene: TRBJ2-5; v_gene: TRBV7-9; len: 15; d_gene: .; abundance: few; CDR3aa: CASSLAVGQSKTQYF; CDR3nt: TGTGCCAGCAGCTTAGCGGTGGGCCAGAGCAAGACCCAGTACTTC
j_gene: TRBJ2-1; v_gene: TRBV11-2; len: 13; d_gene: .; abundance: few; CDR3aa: CASSLVRENEQFF; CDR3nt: TGTGCCAGCAGCTTAGTCAGGGAAAATGAGCAGTTCTTC
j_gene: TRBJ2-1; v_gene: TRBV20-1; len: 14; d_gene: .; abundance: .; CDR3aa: CSAWDRRSYNEQFF; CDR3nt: TGCAGTGCTTGGGACCGCCGGTCCTACAATGAGCAGTTCTTC
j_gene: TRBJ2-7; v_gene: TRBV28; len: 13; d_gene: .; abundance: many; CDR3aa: CASSFRQPGEQYF; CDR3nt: TGTGCCAGCAGTTTCCGACAACCCGGGGAGCAGTACTTC
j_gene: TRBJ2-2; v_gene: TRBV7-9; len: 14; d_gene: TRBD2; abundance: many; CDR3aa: CASSFTLAVGELFF; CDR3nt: TGTGCCAGCAGCTTCACCCTAGCGGTCGGGGAGCTGTTTTTT
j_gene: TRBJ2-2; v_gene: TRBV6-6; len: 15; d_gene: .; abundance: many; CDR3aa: CASSYPGVGTGELFF; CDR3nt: TGTGCCAGCAGTTATCCAGGGGTCGGCACCGGGGAGCTGTTTTTT
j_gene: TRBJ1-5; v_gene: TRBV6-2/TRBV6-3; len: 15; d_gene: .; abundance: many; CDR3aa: CASSYGSLVGQPQHF; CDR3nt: TGTGCCAGCAGTTACGGTTCGCTTGTTGGTCAGCCCCAGCATTTT